The sequence of this TCR beta chain was determined in a study of beta chain features in type 1 diabetes. Reverse transcribing all isolated RNA meant expressed TCRB transcripts were sequenced. The data were produced by immunoSEQ multiplex PCR, yet TCRdb's version contains in-frame clones alone and is incomplete. There are more than 550,000 clones in the sample; about 14% occur only once, and 0.03% to 0.045% lies in the top ten. Germline V gives CDR1 GTSNPN, CDR2 SVGIG (reference sequence). The CDR3 loop spans 13 amino acids. V gave up 5 bases and J gave up 2 bases, with 10 bases separating them. Study results and caveats: A moderate, significant TCRB CDR3 shortening appeared in type 1 diabetes across four CD4+ subsets. The influence of HLA type on TCRB rearrangement stayed undetermined.

Points on this clone: Antigen specificity is unknown.

The gene calls are TRBV30 and TRBJ1-5; no firm D call. The sequencing sample was made of naive CD4+ T cells from blood. This clonotype was sampled from a man between 18 and 29 years old with type 1 diabetes. CDR3 in DNA: TGTGCCTGGGGACTGGAGGGCAATCAGCCCCAGCATTTT. Protein product: CAWGLEGNQPQHF. Full variable domain (remainder filled in from reference TRBV30 and TRBJ1-5): SQTIHQWPATLVQPVGSPLSLECTVEGTSNPNLYWYRQAAGRGLQLLFYSVGIGQISSEVPQNLSASRPQDRQFILSSKKLLLSDSGFYLCAWGLEGNQPQHFGDGTRLSIL.